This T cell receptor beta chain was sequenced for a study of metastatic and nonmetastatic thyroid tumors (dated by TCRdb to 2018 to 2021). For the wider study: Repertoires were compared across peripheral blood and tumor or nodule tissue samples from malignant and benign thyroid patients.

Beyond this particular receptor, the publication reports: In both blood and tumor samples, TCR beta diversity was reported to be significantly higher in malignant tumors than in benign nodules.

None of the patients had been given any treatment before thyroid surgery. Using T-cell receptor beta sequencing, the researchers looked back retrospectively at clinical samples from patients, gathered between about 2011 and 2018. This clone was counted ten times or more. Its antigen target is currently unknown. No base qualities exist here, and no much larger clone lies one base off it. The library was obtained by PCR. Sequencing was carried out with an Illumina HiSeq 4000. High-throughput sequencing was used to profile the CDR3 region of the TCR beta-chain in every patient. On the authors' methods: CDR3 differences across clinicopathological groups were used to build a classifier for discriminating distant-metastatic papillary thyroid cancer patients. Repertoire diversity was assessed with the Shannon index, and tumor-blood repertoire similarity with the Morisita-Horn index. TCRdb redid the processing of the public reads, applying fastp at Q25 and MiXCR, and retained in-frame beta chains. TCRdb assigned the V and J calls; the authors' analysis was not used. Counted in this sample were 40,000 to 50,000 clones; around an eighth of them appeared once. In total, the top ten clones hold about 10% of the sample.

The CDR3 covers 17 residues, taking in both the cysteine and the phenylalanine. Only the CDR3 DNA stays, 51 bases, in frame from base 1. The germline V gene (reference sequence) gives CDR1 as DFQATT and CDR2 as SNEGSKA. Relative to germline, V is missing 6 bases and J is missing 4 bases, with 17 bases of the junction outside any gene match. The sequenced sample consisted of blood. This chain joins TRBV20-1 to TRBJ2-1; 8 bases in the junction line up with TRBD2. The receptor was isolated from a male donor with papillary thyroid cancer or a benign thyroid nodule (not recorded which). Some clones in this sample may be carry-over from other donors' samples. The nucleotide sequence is TGCAGTGCCCCCCCCCTAGCGGGTCTCGGCGTTTACAATGAGCAGTTCTTC. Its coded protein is CSAPPLAGLGVYNEQFF.